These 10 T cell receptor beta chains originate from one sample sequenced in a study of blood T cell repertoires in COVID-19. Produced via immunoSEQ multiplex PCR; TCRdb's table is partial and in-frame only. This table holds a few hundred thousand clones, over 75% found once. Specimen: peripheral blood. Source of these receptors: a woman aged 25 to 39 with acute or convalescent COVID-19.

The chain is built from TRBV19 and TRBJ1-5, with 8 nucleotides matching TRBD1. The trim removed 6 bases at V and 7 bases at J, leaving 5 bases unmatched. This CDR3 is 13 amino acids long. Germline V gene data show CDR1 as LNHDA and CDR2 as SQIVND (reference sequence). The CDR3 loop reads CASRTGVGQPQHF. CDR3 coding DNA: TGTGCCAGTAGGACAGGGGTCGGGCAGCCCCAGCATTTT.

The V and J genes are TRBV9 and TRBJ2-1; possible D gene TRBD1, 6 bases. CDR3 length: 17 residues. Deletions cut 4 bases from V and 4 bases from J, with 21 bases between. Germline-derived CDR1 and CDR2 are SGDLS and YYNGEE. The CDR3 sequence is CASSRGSRPRLYNEQFF. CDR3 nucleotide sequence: TGTGCCAGCAGCAGGGGGTCCAGGCCTCGCCTATACAATGAGCAGTTCTTC.

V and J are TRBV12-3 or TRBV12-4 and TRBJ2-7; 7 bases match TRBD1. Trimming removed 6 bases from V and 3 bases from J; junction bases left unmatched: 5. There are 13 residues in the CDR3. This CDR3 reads CASSKGAGYEQYF. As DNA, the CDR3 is TGTGCCAGCAGCAAGGGGGCCGGCTACGAGCAGTACTTC.

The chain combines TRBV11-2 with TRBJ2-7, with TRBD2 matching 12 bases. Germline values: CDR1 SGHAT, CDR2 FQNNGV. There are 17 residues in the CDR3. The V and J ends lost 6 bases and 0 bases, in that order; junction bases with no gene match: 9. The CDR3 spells CASRKLAGGLSSYEQYF. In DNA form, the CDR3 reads TGTGCCAGCAGAAAACTAGCGGGAGGCCTCAGCTCCTACGAGCAGTACTTC.

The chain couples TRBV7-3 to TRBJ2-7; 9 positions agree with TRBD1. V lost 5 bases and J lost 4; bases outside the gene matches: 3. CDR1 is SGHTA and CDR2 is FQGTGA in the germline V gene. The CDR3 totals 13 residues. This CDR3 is CASSPGQGYEQYF. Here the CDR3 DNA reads TGTGCCAGCAGCCCGGGACAGGGATACGAGCAGTACTTC.

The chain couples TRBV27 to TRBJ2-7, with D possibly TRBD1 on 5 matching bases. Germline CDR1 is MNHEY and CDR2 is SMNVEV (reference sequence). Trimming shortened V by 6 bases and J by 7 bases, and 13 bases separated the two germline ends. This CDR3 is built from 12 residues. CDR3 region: CASRAPGREQYF. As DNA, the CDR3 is TGTGCCAGCAGAGCCCCAGGGCGGGAGCAGTACTTC.

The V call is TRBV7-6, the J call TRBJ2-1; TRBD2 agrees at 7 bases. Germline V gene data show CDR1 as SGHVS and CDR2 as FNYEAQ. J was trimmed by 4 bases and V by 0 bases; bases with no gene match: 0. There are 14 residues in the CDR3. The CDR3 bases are TGTGCCAGCAGCTTAGCGGGGGGGTACAATGAGCAGTTCTTC. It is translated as CASSLAGGYNEQFF.

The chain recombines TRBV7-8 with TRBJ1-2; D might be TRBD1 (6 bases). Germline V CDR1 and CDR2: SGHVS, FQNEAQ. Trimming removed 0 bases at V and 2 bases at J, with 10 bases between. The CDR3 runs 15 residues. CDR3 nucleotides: TGTGCCAGCAGCTTAGCGGGTGACAGGAACTATGGCTACACCTTC. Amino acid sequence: CASSLAGDRNYGYTF.

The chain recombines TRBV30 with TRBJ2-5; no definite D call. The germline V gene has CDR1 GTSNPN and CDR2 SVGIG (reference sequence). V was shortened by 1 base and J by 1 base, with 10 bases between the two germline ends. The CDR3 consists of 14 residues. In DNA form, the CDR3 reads TGTGCCTGGAGTGGTCTTAGTCTCCAAGAGACCCAGTACTTC. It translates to CAWSGLSLQETQYF.

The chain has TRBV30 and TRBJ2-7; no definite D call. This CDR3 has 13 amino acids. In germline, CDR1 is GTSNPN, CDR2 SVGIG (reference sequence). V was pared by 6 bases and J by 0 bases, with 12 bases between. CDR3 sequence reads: CACLGPNSYEQYF. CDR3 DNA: TGTGCCTGCCTTGGGCCGAACTCCTACGAGCAGTACTTC.